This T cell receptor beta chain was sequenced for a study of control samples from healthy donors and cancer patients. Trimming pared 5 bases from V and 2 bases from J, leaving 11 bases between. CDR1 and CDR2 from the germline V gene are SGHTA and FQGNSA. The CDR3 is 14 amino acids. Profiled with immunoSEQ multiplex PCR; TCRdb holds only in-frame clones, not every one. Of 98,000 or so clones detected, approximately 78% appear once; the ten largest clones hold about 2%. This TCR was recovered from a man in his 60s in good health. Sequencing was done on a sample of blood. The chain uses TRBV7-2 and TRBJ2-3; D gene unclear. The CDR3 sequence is CASSLGWVTDTQYF. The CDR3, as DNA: TGTGCCAGCAGCCTCGGGTGGGTCACAGATACGCAGTATTTT. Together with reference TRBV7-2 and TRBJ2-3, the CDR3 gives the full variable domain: GAGVSQSPSNKVTEKGKDVELRCDPISGHTALYWYRQSLGQGLEFLIYFQGNSAPDKSGLPSDRFSAERTGGSVSTLTIQRTQQEDSAVYLCASSLGWVTDTQYFGPGTRLTVL.